This entry is about one T cell receptor beta chain. No antigen is known for it. The junction does not match germline at one end; this may be a read error. Both 60 Vbeta primers and 13 Jbeta primers went into the PCR. Clones were sequenced by immunoSEQ multiplex PCR, and TCRdb holds only the in-frame ones, with some missing. The data hold around 130,000 clones, with 70% to 90% observed a single time. This record belongs to a study of cytomegalovirus exposure and HLA in healthy donors. The CDR3 extends over 13 amino acids. CDR1 is SGHTA, CDR2 FQGNSA, per germline. Study results and caveats: Most TCR beta V segments were productive about 90% or about 30% of the time in an earlier analysis. A few CMV-associated chains proved CMV antigen-specific in vitro. The study found most TCR sequences rare, yet found some public TCRs in many donors. Analyzed later, most CMV-associated TCR beta chains appeared HLA-restricted.

Sample: PBMCs. This receptor was obtained from a boy younger than 18 in good health and CMV-seronegative. The chain is built from TRBV7-2 and TRBJ1-2; the match to TRBD1 covers 7 bases. In DNA form, the CDR3 reads TGTGCCAGCAGTTTAGACAGGGACTATGGCTACACCTTC. Its translation is CASSLDRDYGYTF.